This T cell receptor (beta chain) is from a study of Ad26.COV2.S vaccination and SARS-CoV-2 variants. Sequencing used immunoSEQ multiplex PCR; TCRdb keeps in-frame clones, though not all of them. The data show about 180,000 clones, around 85% seen once. This sample comprised peripheral blood, obtained after recovery from COVID-19. The sequence came from a human donor who had recovered from COVID-19.

CDR3 sequence: CASDLGLAGGEQFF. CDR3 in DNA: TGTGCCAGCGACTTGGGACTAGCGGGAGGTGAGCAGTTCTTC. The rearrangement uses TRBV7-9 and TRBJ2-1; 15 positions match TRBD2. The germline gives CDR1 SEHNR, CDR2 FQNEAQ (reference sequence). This CDR3 has 14 residues. V lost 8 bases, J lost 9 bases, and 5 bases stayed unmatched.